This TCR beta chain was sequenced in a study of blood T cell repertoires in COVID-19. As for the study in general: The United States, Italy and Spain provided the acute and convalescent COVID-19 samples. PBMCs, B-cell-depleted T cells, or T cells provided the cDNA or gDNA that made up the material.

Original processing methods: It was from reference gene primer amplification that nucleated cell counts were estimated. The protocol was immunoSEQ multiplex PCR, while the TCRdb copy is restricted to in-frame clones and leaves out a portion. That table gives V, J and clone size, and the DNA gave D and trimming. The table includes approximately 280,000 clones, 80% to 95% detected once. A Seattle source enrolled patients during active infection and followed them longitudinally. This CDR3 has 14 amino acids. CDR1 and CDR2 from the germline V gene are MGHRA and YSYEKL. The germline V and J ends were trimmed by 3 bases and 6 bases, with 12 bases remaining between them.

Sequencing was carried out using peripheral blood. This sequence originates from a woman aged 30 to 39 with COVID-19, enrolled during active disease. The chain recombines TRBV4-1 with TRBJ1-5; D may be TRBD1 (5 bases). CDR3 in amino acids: CASSHGGFAQPQHF. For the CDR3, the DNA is TGCGCCAGCAGCCACGGGGGGTTCGCTCAGCCCCAGCATTTT.